This T cell receptor (beta chain) was recovered during a study of CD8 T cells in Susac syndrome. Trimming cost V 0 bases and J 4 bases, with 9 bases left between them. The germline CDR1 and CDR2 sequences are SGHDT and YYEEEE. This CDR3 spans 14 amino acids. Reverse transcription used about 0.45 to 1 ug RNA and random hexamers. TCRdb recomputed calls from the immunoSEQ multiplex PCR reads with MiXCR, one row per CDR3 protein. The table includes 150,000 or so distinct CDR3 sequences, just under 95% detected once. Sequencing of TCR beta, carried out with a high-throughput approach, was applied to CD8+ and CD4+ T cells from the blood. Bulk CD8+ and CD4+ cells came from magnetic negative isolation; CD8+ TEMRA by FACS.

This clonotype originated in a human donor with multiple sclerosis. The chain couples TRBV5-6 to TRBJ2-3; TRBD2 is a possible D gene (6 bases). Sequencing was done on a sample of CD8+ T cells from PBMCs. The CDR3 loop is CASSLVGDSDTQYF. The CDR3 bases are TGTGCCAGCAGCTTGGTCGGGGACTCAGATACGCAGTATTTT.